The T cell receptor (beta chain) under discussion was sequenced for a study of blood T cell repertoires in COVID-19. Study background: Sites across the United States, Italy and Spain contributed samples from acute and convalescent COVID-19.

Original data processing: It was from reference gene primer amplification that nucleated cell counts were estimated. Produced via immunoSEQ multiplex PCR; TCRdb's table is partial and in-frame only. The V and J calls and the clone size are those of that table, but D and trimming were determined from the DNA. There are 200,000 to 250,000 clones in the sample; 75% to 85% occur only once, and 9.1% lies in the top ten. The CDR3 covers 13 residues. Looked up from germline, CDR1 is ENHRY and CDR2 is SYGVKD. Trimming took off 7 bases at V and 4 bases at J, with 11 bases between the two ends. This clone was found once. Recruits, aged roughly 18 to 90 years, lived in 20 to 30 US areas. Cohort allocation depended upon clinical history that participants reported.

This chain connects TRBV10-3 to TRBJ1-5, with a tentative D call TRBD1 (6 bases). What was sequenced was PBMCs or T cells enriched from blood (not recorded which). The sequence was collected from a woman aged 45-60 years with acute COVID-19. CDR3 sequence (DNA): TGTGCCATCAACGACAGGTCAAATCAGCCCCAGCATTTT. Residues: CAINDRSNQPQHF.